These 3 T cell receptor beta chains were sequenced from one sample in a study of blood T cell repertoires in COVID-19. Profiled with immunoSEQ multiplex PCR; TCRdb holds only in-frame clones, not every one. The data contain some 70,000 clones, more than 70% of them seen just once; the ten biggest clones take up 10%. The sequenced sample was PBMCs or T cells enriched from blood (not recorded which). These receptors were collected from a woman aged 40 to 55 who had recovered from COVID-19.

The chain uses TRBV2 and TRBJ2-7; possibly TRBD2 for D (5 bases). The CDR3 is 14 amino acids. CDR1 is SNHLY and CDR2 is FYNNEI in the germline V gene. V gave up 6 bases and J gave up 1 base, with 13 bases separating them. The DNA for the CDR3 is TGTGCCAGCAGACTAGAGACGGGGTCCTACGAGCAGTACTTC. Its translation is CASRLETGSYEQYF.

The V and J genes are TRBV7-3 and TRBJ2-1; possibly TRBD1 for D (6 bases). CDR1 is SGHTA and CDR2 is FQGTGA in the germline V gene. With 2 bases removed from V and 5 bases from J, the gap between germline ends came to 7 bases. The CDR3 extends over 13 amino acids. The CDR3 sequence is CASSLGQNNEQFF. CDR3 bases: TGTGCCAGCAGCTTAGGACAGAACAATGAGCAGTTCTTC.

This sequence joins TRBV19 and TRBJ1-2; TRBD1 aligns across 11 bases. V was pared by 9 bases and J by 3 bases, with 6 bases of the junction left unmatched. The germline CDR1 and CDR2 sequences are LNHDA and SQIVND (reference sequence). CDR3 length equals 14 residues. This CDR3 reads CASLDRGQDYGYTF. In DNA form, the CDR3 reads TGTGCCAGCCTGGACAGGGGGCAGGACTATGGCTACACCTTC.